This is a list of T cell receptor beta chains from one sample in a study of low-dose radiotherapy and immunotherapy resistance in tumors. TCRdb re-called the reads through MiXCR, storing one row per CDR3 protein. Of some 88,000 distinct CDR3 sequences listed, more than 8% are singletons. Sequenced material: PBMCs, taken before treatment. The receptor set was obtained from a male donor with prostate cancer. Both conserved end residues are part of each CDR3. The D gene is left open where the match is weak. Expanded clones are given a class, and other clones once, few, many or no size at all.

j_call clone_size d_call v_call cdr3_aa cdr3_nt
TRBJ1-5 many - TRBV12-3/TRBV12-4 CASSLESGINQPQHF TGTGCCAGCAGTTTAGAGTCCGGGATCAATCAGCCCCAGCATTTT
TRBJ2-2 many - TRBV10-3 CAITSANTGELFF TGTGCCATCACCTCAGCGAACACCGGGGAGCTGTTTTTT
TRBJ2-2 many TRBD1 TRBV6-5 CASRRQGIDTGELFF TGTGCCAGCAGACGACAGGGGATTGACACCGGGGAGCTGTTTTTT
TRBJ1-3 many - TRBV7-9 CASSLARVSSGNTIYF TGTGCCAGCAGCTTAGCCAGGGTATCCTCCGGAAACACCATATATTTT
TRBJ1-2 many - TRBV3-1 CASSQAFQVGYTF TGTGCCAGCAGCCAAGCTTTCCAGGTTGGCTACACCTTC
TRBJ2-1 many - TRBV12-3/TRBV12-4 CASSLTTRTTSYNEQFF TGTGCCAGCAGCCTCACCACGAGGACAACCTCCTACAATGAGCAGTTCTTC
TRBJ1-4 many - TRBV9 CASSPTGTNFATNEKLFF TGTGCCAGCAGCCCCACAGGGACTAACTTTGCAACTAATGAAAAACTGTTTTTT
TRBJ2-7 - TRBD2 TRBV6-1 CASSLTSGASYEQYF TGTGCCAGCAGTCTGACTAGCGGAGCGTCCTACGAGCAGTACTTC
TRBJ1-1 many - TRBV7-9 CASSLRDSNTEAFF TGTGCCAGCAGCTTAAGAGACAGCAACACTGAAGCTTTCTTT
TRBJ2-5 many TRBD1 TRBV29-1 CSVEGGRGETQYF TGCAGCGTGGAAGGGGGCCGGGGAGAGACCCAGTACTTC
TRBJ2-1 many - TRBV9 CASSVAWGVGNEQFF TGTGCCAGCAGCGTAGCTTGGGGGGTAGGAAATGAGCAGTTCTTC
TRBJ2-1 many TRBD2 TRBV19 CASSMRGGPRNEQFF TGTGCCAGTAGTATGCGGGGAGGGCCTCGAAATGAGCAGTTCTTC
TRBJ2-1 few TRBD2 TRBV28 CASSLTAGVAYNEQFF TGTGCCAGCAGTTTGACGGCGGGAGTGGCCTACAATGAGCAGTTCTTC
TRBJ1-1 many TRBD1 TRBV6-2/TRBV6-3 CASEHLTGGVGTEAFF TGTGCCAGCGAGCACTTGACAGGGGGCGTCGGCACTGAAGCTTTCTTT
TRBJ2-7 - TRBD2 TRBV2 CASLRGLAGVSSYEQYF TGTGCCAGCCTCCGGGGTCTAGCGGGGGTGAGCTCCTACGAGCAGTACTTC
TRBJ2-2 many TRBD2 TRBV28 CASSPRVAGIGTGELFF TGTGCCAGCAGTCCTCGGGTAGCGGGAATAGGAACCGGGGAGCTGTTTTTT
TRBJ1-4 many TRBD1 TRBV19 CASREGQASKEKLFF TGTGCCAGTAGAGAGGGACAGGCGTCAAAAGAAAAACTGTTTTTT
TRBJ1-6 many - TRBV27 CASSSLISTYNSPLHF TGTGCCAGCAGTTCCCTTATTTCGACCTATAATTCACCCCTCCACTTT
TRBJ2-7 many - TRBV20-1 CSASPGSYEQYF TGCAGTGCTAGCCCCGGGTCCTACGAGCAGTACTTC
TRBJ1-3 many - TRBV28 CASSRGGPSGNTIYF TGTGCCAGCAGCCGTGGGGGGCCCTCTGGAAACACCATATATTTT
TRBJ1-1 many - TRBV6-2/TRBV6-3 CASRGGETEAFF TGTGCCAGCAGAGGGGGGGAGACTGAAGCTTTCTTT
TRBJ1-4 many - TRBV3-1 CASSTERATNEKLFF TGTGCCAGCAGCACGGAGAGAGCAACTAATGAAAAACTGTTTTTT
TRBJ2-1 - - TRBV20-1 CSASLPSSYNEQFF TGCAGTGCTAGTCTCCCGAGCTCCTACAATGAGCAGTTCTTC
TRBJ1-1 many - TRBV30 CAWTRMMNTEAFF TGTGCCTGGACTCGAATGATGAACACTGAAGCTTTCTTT
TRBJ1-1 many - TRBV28 CASSSGPYTEAFF TGTGCCAGCAGTTCTGGACCTTACACTGAAGCTTTCTTT
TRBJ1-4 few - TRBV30 CAWSVPPGARDEKLFF TGTGCCTGGAGTGTACCCCCGGGGGCCCGTGATGAAAAACTGTTTTTT
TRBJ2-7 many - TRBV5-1 CASSLAGTYEQYF TGCGCCAGCAGCTTGGCCGGGACATACGAGCAGTACTTC
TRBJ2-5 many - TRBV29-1 CTGYGQGETQYF TGCACGGGGTATGGGCAGGGAGAGACCCAGTACTTC
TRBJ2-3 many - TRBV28 CASSWEDTQYF TGTGCCAGCAGTTGGGAGGATACGCAGTATTTT
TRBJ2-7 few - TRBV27 CASSANRERGGYEQYF TGTGCCAGCAGTGCCAACAGGGAGCGCGGGGGCTACGAGCAGTACTTC
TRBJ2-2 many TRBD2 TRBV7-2 CASSLASPRNSGRAGELFF TGTGCCAGCAGCTTAGCGTCCCCCCGAAATAGCGGGAGGGCCGGGGAGCTGTTTTTT
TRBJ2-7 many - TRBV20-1 CSALNYEQYF TGCAGTGCCTTGAACTACGAGCAGTACTTC
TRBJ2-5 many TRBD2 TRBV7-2 CASSFGLAGGGETQYF TGTGCCAGCAGCTTTGGCCTAGCGGGAGGGGGAGAGACCCAGTACTTC
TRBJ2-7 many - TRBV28 CASSFFPGVLGHEQYF TGTGCCAGCAGTTTCTTTCCGGGAGTTCTGGGCCACGAGCAGTACTTC
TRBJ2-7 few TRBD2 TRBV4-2 CASSLGLAVSYEQYF TGTGCCAGCAGCCTCGGACTAGCGGTCTCCTACGAGCAGTACTTC
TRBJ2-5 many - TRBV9 CASSVAAFAGETQYF TGTGCCAGCAGCGTAGCGGCCTTCGCGGGGGAGACCCAGTACTTC
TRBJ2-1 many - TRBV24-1 CATSEPSSYNEQFF TGTGCCACCAGTGAGCCGAGCTCCTACAATGAGCAGTTCTTC
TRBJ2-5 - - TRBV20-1 CSATPVDQETQYF TGCAGTGCGACGCCTGTGGACCAAGAGACCCAGTACTTC
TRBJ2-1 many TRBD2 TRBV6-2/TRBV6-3 CASSFLAGVGFF TGTGCCAGCAGCTTTCTAGCGGGAGTAGGGTTCTTC
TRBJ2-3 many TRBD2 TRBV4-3 CASSQDPPTSGLDTQYF TGCGCCAGCAGCCAAGATCCCCCGACTAGCGGCTTAGATACGCAGTATTTT
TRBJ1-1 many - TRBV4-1 CASSKWGQALNTEAFF TGCGCCAGCAGCAAGTGGGGGCAGGCGCTGAACACTGAAGCTTTCTTT
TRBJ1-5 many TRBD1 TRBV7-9 CASSLAGQLNQPQHF TGTGCCAGCAGCTTAGCGGGACAGCTTAATCAGCCCCAGCATTTT
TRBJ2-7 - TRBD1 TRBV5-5 CASSQAGTGFYEQYF TGTGCCAGCAGCCAAGCCGGGACAGGGTTCTACGAGCAGTACTTC
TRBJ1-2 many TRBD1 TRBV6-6 CASSRLQGAKGDYGYTF TGTGCCAGCAGTCGCCTACAGGGGGCGAAAGGAGACTATGGCTACACCTTC
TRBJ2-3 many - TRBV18 CASSETTGGTDTQYF TGTGCCAGCTCAGAGACTACTGGGGGTACCGATACGCAGTATTTT
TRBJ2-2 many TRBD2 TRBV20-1 CSAFSGRGTGELFF TGCAGTGCTTTTAGCGGGAGAGGCACCGGGGAGCTGTTTTTT
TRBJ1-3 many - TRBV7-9 CASSRGVGNTIYF TGTGCCAGCAGTAGAGGTGTGGGAAACACCATATATTTT
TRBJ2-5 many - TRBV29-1 CSVDSGGGSGTQYF TGCAGCGTTGATTCGGGTGGCGGCTCGGGGACCCAGTACTTC
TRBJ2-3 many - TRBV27 CASSLKPGSTGTDTQYF TGTGCCAGCAGTCTAAAGCCGGGCTCAACGGGCACAGATACGCAGTATTTT
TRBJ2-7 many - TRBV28 CASIPTGSHSYEQYF TGTGCCAGCATCCCTACAGGGTCCCACTCCTACGAGCAGTACTTC
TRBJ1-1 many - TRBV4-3 CASSQAWQSTFLNTEAFF TGCGCCAGCAGCCAAGCATGGCAATCGACCTTCTTGAACACTGAAGCTTTCTTT
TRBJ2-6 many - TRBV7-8 CASSLRPGSGANVLTF TGTGCCAGCAGCCTCCGACCCGGATCTGGGGCCAACGTCCTGACTTTC